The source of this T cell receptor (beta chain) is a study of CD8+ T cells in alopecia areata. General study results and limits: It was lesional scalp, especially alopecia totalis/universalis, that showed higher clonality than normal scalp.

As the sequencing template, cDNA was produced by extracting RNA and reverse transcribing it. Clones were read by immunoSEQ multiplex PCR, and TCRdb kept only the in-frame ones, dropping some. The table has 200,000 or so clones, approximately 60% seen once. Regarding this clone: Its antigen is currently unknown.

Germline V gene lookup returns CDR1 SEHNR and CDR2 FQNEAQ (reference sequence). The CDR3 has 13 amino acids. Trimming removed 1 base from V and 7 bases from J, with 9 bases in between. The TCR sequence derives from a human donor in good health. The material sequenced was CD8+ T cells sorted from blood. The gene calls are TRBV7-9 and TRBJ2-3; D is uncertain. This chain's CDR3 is CASSLGSENTQYF. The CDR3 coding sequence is TGTGCCAGCAGCTTAGGGAGTGAGAATACGCAGTATTTT.